The present T cell receptor beta chain was sequenced within a study of CD8 T cells in Susac syndrome (dated by TCRdb to the late 2010s). Describing the broader study: Whether CD8+ T cell activation and differentiation in Susac syndrome was antigen driven was tested using repertoire sequencing. The study compared CD8+ T cell repertoire clonality among eleven to twelve healthy donors, 14 Susac syndrome patients and around 16 multiple sclerosis patients. Results the study describes overall, beyond this receptor: The TCR sequencing and HLA analysis was acknowledged to have included a relatively small number of individuals.

High-throughput TCR beta sequencing profiled peripheral blood CD8+ and CD4+ T cells from healthy donors, Susac syndrome patients and multiple sclerosis patients. The healthy donors served as controls matched for age and sex. CD8+ TEMRA cells were enriched by FACS, while bulk CD8+ and CD4+ T cells were purified by magnetic negative isolation. Blood was collected in EDTA tubes and processed within 24 hours, with PBMCs isolated through density gradient centrifugation. PBMCs destined for TCR sequencing were cryopreserved in liquid nitrogen and later thawed in a 37 °C water bath. The sorted or isolated CD4+, CD8+ and CD8+ TEMRA cells had a purity of 90% or higher. Trimming takes 4 bases from V and 6 bases from J, and the germline ends sit 13 bases apart. CDR1 SGHRS and CDR2 YFSETQ were looked up in the germline V gene. The cysteine opens and the phenylalanine closes a CDR3 of 13 amino acids. The DNA shown is the 39-base CDR3, in frame from base 1.

RNA was extracted with the RNeasy kit and roughly 0.45 to 1 ug was reverse transcribed using random hexamers. The immunoSEQ multiplex PCR assay, covering 54 Vbeta and 13 Jbeta segments, was used to amplify TCR beta CDR3 regions. PCR amplification bias was corrected using a synthetic template baseline for primer optimization and computational correction. Turning to the authors' computational methods: Only productive sequences were kept, with reads annotated to V, D and J genes according to IMGT and analyzed in immunoSEQ Analyzer. To calculate clonality, Shannon entropy was normalized by log2 of the number of productive unique sequences and then subtracted from one. For each patient and control, public and private clones were evaluated among the 100 most prevalent clones. Clones were defined as Susac-specific if absent from the healthy and MS cohorts, from 1052 published viral clones and from other ImmuneACCESS disease sequences. TCRdb trimmed the raw reads at Q25, called clones with MiXCR and kept productive beta chains. Records with the same CDR3 protein are collapsed into one entry carrying the most frequent genes and DNA. These V and J calls originate from TCRdb's pipeline instead of the authors' own analysis. This sample comprises tens of thousands of distinct CDR3 sequences, about 94% of them detected only once. Jointly, the top ten make up 0.26% of the sample.

For this clonotype: The antigen this receptor binds is unknown. No much larger clonotype is one base removed from it; base qualities were not supplied.

The sequence was collected from a human donor in good health. The chain uses TRBV5-1 and TRBJ1-1; the D gene is perhaps TRBD1, from 6 matching bases. The sample comprised CD8+ T cells from PBMCs. The CDR3 has the sequence CASSRGGASEAFF. The DNA sequence is TGCGCCAGCAGCCGAGGGGGGGCCTCTGAAGCTTTCTTT.